Listed below are T cell receptor beta chains from one sample, sequenced in a study of T cells in tuberculosis. Clones were read by immunoSEQ multiplex PCR, and TCRdb kept only the in-frame ones, dropping some. The sample lists about 30,000 clones; about 91% were seen once. The sequenced sample was PBMCs, obtained at tuberculosis diagnosis. These receptors all come from an adult with tuberculosis. CDR3s include the opening cysteine and the closing phenylalanine or tryptophan. Fields, in order: V gene, D gene, J gene, clone size, CDR3 protein, CDR3 DNA. A D gene is named only where the DNA matches it firmly. Clone size is given for some rows only: seen once, a few or many times, or a class if the clone is expanded.

TRBV5-6,NA,TRBJ2-1,NA,CASSLGTPTYNEQFF,TGTGCCAGCAGCTTGGGGACTCCTACCTACAATGAGCAGTTCTTC
TRBV7-3,NA,TRBJ2-2,NA,CASSLDGLMTRELFF,TGTGCCAGCAGCTTAGATGGTCTCATGACTAGGGAGCTGTTTTTT
TRBV5-1,TRBD1,TRBJ1-6,once,CASSLAGQGAGSPLHF,TGCGCCAGCAGCTTGGCGGGACAGGGGGCGGGTTCACCCCTCCACTTT
TRBV7-2,NA,TRBJ2-5,NA,CASSVPQGQETQYF,TGTGCCAGCAGCGTCCCTCAGGGTCAAGAGACCCAGTACTTC
TRBV2,TRBD2,TRBJ2-1,NA,CASSLSGLAGPYNEQFF,TGTGCCAGCAGTCTATCCGGACTAGCGGGCCCCTACAATGAGCAGTTCTTC
TRBV19,TRBD1,TRBJ1-4,NA,CASSGTVNEKLFF,TGTGCCAGTAGTGGGACAGTTAATGAAAAACTGTTTTTT
TRBV7-2,NA,TRBJ2-1,NA,CASSAGVTKVRTYNEQFF,TGTGCCAGCAGCGCAGGGGTTACCAAGGTGAGAACCTACAATGAGCAGTTCTTC
TRBV5-6,NA,TRBJ2-2,NA,CASSFPSAGWDTGELFF,TGTGCCAGCAGCTTCCCGAGTGCAGGGTGGGACACCGGGGAGCTGTTTTTT
TRBV27,TRBD2,TRBJ2-7,NA,CASSLGFSGVPYEQYF,TGTGCCAGCAGTTTGGGTTTTAGCGGGGTCCCCTACGAGCAGTACTTC
TRBV27,TRBD2,TRBJ2-7,NA,CASAEREDRYEQYF,TGTGCCAGCGCAGAGCGGGAGGACCGCTACGAGCAGTACTTC
TRBV23-1,NA,TRBJ2-1,few,CASSLGDNEQFF,TGCGCCAGCAGTCTAGGGGACAATGAGCAGTTCTTC
TRBV11-3,NA,TRBJ2-3,NA,CASSLGAGGTDTQYF,TGTGCCAGCAGCTTAGGGGCAGGCGGCACAGATACGCAGTATTTT
TRBV9,NA,TRBJ1-2,NA,CASSVEQVDGYTF,TGTGCCAGCAGCGTAGAACAGGTCGATGGCTACACCTTC
TRBV18,TRBD2,TRBJ2-1,NA,CASSRGGSYNEQFF,TGTGCCAGCTCACGGGGGGGCTCCTACAATGAGCAGTTCTTC
TRBV4-1,TRBD1,TRBJ1-1,NA,CASSQPPGDRLNTEAFF,TGCGCCAGCAGCCAACCCCCTGGGGACAGGTTGAACACTGAAGCTTTCTTT
TRBV21-1,NA,TRBJ2-7,NA,CASSPRTSGAHYEQYF,TGTGCCAGCAGCCCCCGGACTAGCGGGGCCCACTACGAGCAGTACTTC
TRBV5-1,NA,TRBJ2-1,NA,CASSLVLNEQFF,TGCGCCAGCAGCTTGGTCTTGAATGAGCAGTTCTTC
TRBV5-6,NA,TRBJ1-5,NA,CASSLEKGVDDQPQHF,TGTGCCAGCAGCTTGGAGAAGGGAGTCGACGATCAGCCCCAGCATTTT
TRBV28,TRBD2,TRBJ2-1,NA,CASSPPPGLAAINEQFF,TGTGCCAGCAGTCCACCTCCGGGACTAGCGGCCATAAATGAGCAGTTCTTC
TRBV5-6,TRBD2,TRBJ2-1,once,CASSLWREWGNEQFF,TGTGCCAGCAGCTTGTGGCGGGAGTGGGGCAATGAGCAGTTCTTC
TRBV6-5,NA,TRBJ2-2,NA,CASSNSVAGELFF,TGTGCCAGCAGCAATAGCGTAGCCGGGGAGCTGTTTTTT
TRBV6-5,TRBD1,TRBJ1-5,NA,CASSSATGGNQPQHF,TGTGCCAGCAGTTCTGCGACAGGGGGCAATCAGCCCCAGCATTTT
TRBV10-3,TRBD2,TRBJ2-7,NA,CAISESGLAGVVEQYF,TGTGCCATCAGTGAGTCGGGACTAGCGGGAGTCGTCGAGCAGTACTTC
TRBV5-5,NA,TRBJ2-7,NA,CASSITQVPVEQYF,TGTGCCAGCAGCATAACACAGGTCCCGGTCGAGCAGTACTTC
TRBV2,TRBD1,TRBJ2-7,NA,CASSGEGGRIEQYF,TGTGCCAGCAGTGGTGAAGGGGGCAGAATAGAGCAGTACTTC